This T cell receptor (beta chain) was found in a study of T cell responses to AZD1222 COVID-19 vaccine. Clones were read by immunoSEQ multiplex PCR, and TCRdb kept only the in-frame ones, dropping some. The table has about 100,000 clones, more than 75% seen once. The length of the CDR3 is 21 residues. The sequence derives from an adult in good health. The sample here was peripheral blood, taken on day 0 of AZD1222 vaccination. The chain combines TRBV21-1 with TRBJ2-1; TRBD2, as called in the table, went unchecked against the DNA. TRBV21-1 is deemed a pseudogene. The CDR3 bases are TGTGCCAGCAGCAAATATATATCCGGGACTAGCGGGGAGGATTCATACAATGAGCAGTTCTTC. Its translation is CASSKYISGTSGEDSYNEQFF.